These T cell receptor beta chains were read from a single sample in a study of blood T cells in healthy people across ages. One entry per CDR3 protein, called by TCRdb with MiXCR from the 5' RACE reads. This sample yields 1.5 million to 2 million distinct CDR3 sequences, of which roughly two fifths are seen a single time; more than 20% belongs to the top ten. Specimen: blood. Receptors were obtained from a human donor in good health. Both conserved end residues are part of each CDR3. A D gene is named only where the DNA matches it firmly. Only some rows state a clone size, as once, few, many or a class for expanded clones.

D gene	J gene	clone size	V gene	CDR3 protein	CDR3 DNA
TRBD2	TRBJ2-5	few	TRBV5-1	CASSRLAGRETQYF	TGCGCCAGCAGTCGACTAGCGGGGAGAGAGACCCAGTACTTC
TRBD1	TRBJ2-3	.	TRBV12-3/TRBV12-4	CASTISDRADTQYF	TGTGCCAGCACCATATCGGACAGGGCCGATACGCAGTATTTT
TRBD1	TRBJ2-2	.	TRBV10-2	CASNQGVIVDTGELFF	TGCGCCAGCAACCAGGGGGTAATAGTGGACACCGGGGAGCTGTTTTTT
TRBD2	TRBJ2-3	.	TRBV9	CASSVDLGGGTDTQYF	TGTGCCAGCAGCGTAGATCTGGGGGGGGGCACAGATACGCAGTATTTT
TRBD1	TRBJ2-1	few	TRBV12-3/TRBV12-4	CASSPQTGAGNEQFF	TGTGCCAGCAGTCCCCAGACAGGGGCGGGAAATGAGCAGTTCTTC
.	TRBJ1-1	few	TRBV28	CASSFTLSTEAFF	TGTGCCAGCAGTTTTACCTTAAGCACTGAAGCTTTCTTT
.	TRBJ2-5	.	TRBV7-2	CASSVTRQETQYF	TGTGCCAGCAGCGTGACTAGACAAGAGACCCAGTACTTC
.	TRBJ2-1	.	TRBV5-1	CASSFGAGSGNEQFF	TGCGCCAGCAGCTTTGGGGCGGGGTCGGGCAATGAGCAGTTCTTC
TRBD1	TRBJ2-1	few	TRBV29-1	CSVRGTGGAPVEQFF	TGCAGCGTCCGGGGGACAGGGGGCGCCCCGGTTGAGCAGTTCTTC
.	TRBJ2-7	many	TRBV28	CASSPPFYEQYF	TGTGCCAGCAGTCCCCCCTTCTACGAGCAGTACTTC
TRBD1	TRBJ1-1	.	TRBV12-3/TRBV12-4	CASTPSGGGRAEAFF	TGTGCCAGCACCCCTTCAGGGGGGGGAAGGGCTGAAGCTTTCTTT
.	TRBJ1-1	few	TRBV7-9	CASSLRQAFLNTEAFF	TGTGCCAGCAGCTTAAGACAGGCCTTCTTGAACACTGAAGCTTTCTTT
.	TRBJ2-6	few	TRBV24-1	CATSDLDPLFGANVLTF	TGTGCCACCAGTGATTTAGACCCTCTCTTTGGGGCCAACGTCCTGACTTTC
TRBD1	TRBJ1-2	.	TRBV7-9	CASSTGVWGYTF	TGTGCCAGCAGCACAGGGGTGTGGGGCTACACCTTC
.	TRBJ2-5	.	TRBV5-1	CASSLIGGERETQYF	TGCGCCAGCAGCTTGATCGGCGGGGAACGAGAGACCCAGTACTTC
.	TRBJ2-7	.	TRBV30	CAWRGKGISYEQYF	TGTGCCTGGAGAGGGAAGGGAATCTCCTACGAGCAGTACTTC
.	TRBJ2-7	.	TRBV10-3	CAISEYGLVQGRNYEQYF	TGTGCCATCAGTGAGTATGGTTTGGTACAGGGGAGGAACTACGAGCAGTACTTC
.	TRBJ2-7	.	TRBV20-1	CSARVEGLSEQYF	TGCAGTGCTAGAGTGGAGGGGTTGAGCGAGCAGTACTTC
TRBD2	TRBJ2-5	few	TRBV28	CASSLPSGLTYQETQYF	TGTGCCAGCAGTTTACCCTCGGGACTAACCTACCAAGAGACCCAGTACTTC
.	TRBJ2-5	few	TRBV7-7	CASSLGVVGQETQYF	TGTGCTAGCAGCTTAGGGGTAGTCGGGCAAGAGACCCAGTACTTC
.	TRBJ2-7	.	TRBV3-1	CASSQSVQGFDEQYF	TGTGCCAGCAGCCAAAGCGTACAGGGATTCGACGAGCAGTACTTC
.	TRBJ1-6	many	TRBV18	CASSPNESGPGSPLHF	TGTGCCAGCTCACCAAACGAATCAGGACCAGGTTCACCCCTCCACTTT
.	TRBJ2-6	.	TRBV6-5	CASGPDSAGASVLTF	TGTGCCAGCGGCCCGGACAGCGCTGGGGCCAGCGTCCTGACTTTC
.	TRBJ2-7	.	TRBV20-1	CSARLFARSPYEQYF	TGCAGTGCTAGGTTGTTCGCGAGGAGCCCCTACGAGCAGTACTTC
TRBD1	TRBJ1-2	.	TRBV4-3	CASSRSTGGIDYGYTF	TGCGCCAGCAGCCGCTCGACAGGGGGCATCGACTATGGCTACACCTTC
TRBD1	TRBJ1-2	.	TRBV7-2	CASSLGTGAGYGYTF	TGTGCCAGCAGCTTGGGGACAGGGGCGGGCTATGGCTACACCTTC